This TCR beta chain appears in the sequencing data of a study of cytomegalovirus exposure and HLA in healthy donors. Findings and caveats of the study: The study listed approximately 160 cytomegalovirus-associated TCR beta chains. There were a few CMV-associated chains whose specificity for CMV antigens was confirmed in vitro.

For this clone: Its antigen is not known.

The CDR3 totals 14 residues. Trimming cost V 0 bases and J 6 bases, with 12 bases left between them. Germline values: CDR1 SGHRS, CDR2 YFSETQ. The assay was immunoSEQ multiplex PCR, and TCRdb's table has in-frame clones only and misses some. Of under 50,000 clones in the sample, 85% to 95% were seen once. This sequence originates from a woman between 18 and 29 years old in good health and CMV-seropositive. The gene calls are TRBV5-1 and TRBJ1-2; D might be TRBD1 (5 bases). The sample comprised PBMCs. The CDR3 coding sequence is TGCGCCAGCAGCTTGGTTGGCCAGGGCGATGGCTACACCTTC. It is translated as CASSLVGQGDGYTF. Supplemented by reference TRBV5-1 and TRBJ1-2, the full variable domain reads KAGVTQTPRYLIKTRGQQVTLSCSPISGHRSVSWYQQTPGQGLQFLFEYFSETQRNKGNFPGRFSGRQFSNSRSEMNVSTLELGDSALYLCASSLVGQGDGYTFGSGTRLTVV.